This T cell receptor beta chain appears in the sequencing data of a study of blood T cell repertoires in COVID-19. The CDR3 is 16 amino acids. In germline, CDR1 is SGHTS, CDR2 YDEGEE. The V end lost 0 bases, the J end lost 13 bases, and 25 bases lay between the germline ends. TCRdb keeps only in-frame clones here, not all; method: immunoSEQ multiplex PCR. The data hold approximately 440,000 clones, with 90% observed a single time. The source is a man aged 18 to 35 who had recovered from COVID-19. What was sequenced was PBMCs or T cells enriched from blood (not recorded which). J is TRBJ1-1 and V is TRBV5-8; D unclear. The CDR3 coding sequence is TGTGCCAGCAGCTTGGGGGCCCTCGCGGGCGGTTTTGTAGTTTTCTTT. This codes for CASSLGALAGGFVVFF. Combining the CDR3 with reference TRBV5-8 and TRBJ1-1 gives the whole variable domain EAGVTQSPTHLIKTRGQQATLRCSPISGHTSVYWYQQALGLGLQFLLWYDEGEERNRGNFPPRFSGRQFPNYSSELNVNALELEDSALYLCASSLGALAGGFVVFFGQGTRLTVV.